This TCR beta chain was documented in a study of shared clonotypes between healthy human individuals. The germline V gene encodes CDR1 SGHVS and CDR2 FQNEAQ. The CDR3 runs 15 residues. V shed 4 bases, J shed 1 base, and the junction held 3 bases outside the gene matches. As processed by the authors: ImmunoSEQ supplied junction-only sequences lacking quality scores, so filtering was different. Assay: immunoSEQ multiplex PCR; the TCRdb copy retains only in-frame clones and omits some. V, J and clone size are those of that table, while D and trimming were read from the DNA. This table holds about 87,000 clones, about half found once.

The V call is TRBV7-8, the J call TRBJ2-3; 9 nucleotides agree with TRBD1. The clonotype originates from a woman aged 40 to 50 in good health. Some clones in this sample may be carry-over from other donors' samples. Input material: PBMCs. The CDR3 DNA is TGTGCCAGCAGCTACCGGGACAGGGGCACAGATACGCAGTATTTT. Its protein product is CASSYRDRGTDTQYF.